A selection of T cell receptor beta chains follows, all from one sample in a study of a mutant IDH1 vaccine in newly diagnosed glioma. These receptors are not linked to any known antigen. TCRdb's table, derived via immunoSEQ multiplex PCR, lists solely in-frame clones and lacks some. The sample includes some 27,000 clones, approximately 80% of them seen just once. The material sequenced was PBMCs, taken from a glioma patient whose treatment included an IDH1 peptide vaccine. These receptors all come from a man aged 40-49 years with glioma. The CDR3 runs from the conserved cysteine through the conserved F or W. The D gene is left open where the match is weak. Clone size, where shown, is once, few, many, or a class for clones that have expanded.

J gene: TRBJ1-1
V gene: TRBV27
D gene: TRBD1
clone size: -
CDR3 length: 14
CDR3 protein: CASSFRGSNTEAFF
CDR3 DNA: TGTGCCAGCAGTTTCAGGGGGTCAAACACTGAAGCTTTCTTT

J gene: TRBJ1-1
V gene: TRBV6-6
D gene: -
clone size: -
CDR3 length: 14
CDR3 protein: CASSSSDWDTEAFF
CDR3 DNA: TGTGCCAGCAGTTCGTCGGACTGGGACACTGAAGCTTTCTTT

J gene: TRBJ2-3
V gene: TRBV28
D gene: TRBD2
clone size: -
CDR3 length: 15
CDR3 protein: CASSPRGSGGRTQYF
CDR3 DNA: TGTGCCAGCAGTCCCCGAGGTAGCGGGGGTAGAACGCAGTATTTT

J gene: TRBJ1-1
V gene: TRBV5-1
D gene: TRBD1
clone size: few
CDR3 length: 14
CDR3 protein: CASSATGMNTEAFF
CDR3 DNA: TGCGCCAGCAGCGCGACAGGGATGAACACTGAAGCTTTCTTT

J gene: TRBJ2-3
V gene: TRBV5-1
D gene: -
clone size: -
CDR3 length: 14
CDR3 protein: CASSFTSSTDTQYF
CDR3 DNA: TGCGCCAGCAGCTTTACCAGCTCGACAGATACGCAGTATTTT

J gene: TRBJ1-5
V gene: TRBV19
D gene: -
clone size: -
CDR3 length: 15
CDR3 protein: CASTLSMQGGQPQHF
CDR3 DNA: TGTGCCAGTACTCTGTCGATGCAGGGCGGTCAGCCCCAGCATTTT

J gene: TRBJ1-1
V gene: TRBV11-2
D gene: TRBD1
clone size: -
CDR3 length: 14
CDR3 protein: CASSLLTGGTEAFF
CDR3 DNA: TGTGCCAGCAGCTTGTTGACAGGGGGTACTGAAGCTTTCTTT

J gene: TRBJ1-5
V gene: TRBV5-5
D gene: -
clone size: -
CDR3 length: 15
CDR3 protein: CASSLGDGQNQPQHF
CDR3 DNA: TGTGCCAGCAGCTTGGGGGACGGTCAAAATCAGCCCCAGCATTTT

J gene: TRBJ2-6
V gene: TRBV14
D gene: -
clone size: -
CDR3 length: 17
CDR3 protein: CASSQSLQGYGANVLTF
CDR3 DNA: TGTGCCAGCAGCCAGTCATTGCAGGGGTATGGGGCCAACGTCCTGACTTTC

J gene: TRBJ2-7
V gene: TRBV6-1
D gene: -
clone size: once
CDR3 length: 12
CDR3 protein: CALRTFSYEQYF
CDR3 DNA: TGTGCCCTCCGCACCTTCTCCTACGAGCAGTACTTC

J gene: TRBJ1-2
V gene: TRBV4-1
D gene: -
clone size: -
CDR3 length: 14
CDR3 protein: CASSSPSKIYGYTF
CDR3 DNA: TGCGCCAGCAGCTCCCCTAGTAAGATCTATGGCTACACCTTC

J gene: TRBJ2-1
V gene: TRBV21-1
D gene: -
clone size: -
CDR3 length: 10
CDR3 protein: CASEGWAQFF
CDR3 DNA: TGTGCCAGCGAAGGCTGGGCTCAGTTCTTC

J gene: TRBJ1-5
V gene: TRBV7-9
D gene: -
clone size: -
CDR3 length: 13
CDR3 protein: CASSFRGNQPQHF
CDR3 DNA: TGTGCCAGCAGCTTTCGTGGAAATCAGCCCCAGCATTTT

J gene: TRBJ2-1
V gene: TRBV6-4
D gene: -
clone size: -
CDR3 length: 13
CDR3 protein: CASSDSENNEQFF
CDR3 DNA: TGTGCCAGCAGTGACTCGGAGAACAATGAGCAGTTCTTC

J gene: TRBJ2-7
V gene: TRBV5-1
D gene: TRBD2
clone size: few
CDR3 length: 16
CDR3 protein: CASSLVLAGGPGEQYF
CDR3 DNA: TGCGCCAGCAGCTTGGTACTAGCGGGAGGGCCGGGAGAGCAGTACTTC

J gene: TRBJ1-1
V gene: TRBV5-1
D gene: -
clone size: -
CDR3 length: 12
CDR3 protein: CASSAQQGRAFF
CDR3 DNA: TGCGCCAGCAGCGCGCAACAGGGAAGGGCTTTCTTT

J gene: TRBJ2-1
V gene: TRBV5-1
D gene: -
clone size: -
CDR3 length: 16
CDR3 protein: CASTYSENRAGGEQFF
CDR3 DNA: TGCGCCAGCACCTACTCAGAGAACAGGGCTGGAGGTGAGCAGTTCTTC

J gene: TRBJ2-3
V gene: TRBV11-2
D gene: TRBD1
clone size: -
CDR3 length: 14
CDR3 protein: CASSSGQGLDTQYF
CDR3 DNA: TGTGCCAGCAGCTCGGGACAGGGTTTAGATACGCAGTATTTT

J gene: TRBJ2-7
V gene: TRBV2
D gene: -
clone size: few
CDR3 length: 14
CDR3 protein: CASSDTLKPYEQYF
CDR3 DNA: TGTGCCAGCAGTGACACATTAAAACCCTACGAGCAGTACTTC

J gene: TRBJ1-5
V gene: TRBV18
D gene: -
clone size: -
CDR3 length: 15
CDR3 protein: CASSPGTPRDQPQHF
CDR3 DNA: TGTGCCAGCTCACCAGGCACACCTCGGGATCAGCCCCAGCATTTT

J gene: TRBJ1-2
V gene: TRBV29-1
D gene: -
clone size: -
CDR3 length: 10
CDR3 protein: CSVDEDGYTF
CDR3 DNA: TGCAGCGTTGACGAGGATGGCTACACCTTC

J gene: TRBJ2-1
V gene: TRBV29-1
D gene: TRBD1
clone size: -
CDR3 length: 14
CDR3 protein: CSDLGGTGTNEQFF
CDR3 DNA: TGCAGCGACCTAGGGGGGACAGGGACCAATGAGCAGTTCTTC

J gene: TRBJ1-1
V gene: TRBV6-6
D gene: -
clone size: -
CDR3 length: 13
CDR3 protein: CASPSGAGTEAFF
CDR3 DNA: TGTGCCAGCCCATCGGGGGCGGGCACTGAAGCTTTCTTT

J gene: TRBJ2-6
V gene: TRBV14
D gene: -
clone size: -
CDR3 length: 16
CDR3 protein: CASSQGAGPGANVLTF
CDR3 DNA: TGTGCCAGCAGCCAGGGCGCAGGGCCTGGGGCCAACGTCCTGACTTTC

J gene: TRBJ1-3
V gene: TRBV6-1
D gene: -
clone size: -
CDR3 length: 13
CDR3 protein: CASLIPSGNTIYF
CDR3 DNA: TGTGCCAGCCTAATCCCCTCTGGAAACACCATATATTTT

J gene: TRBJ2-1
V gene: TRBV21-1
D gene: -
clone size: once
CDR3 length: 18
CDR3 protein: CASSNLYVLAGSYNEQFF
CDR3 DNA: TGTGCCAGCAGCAACCTCTACGTTTTAGCGGGAAGCTACAATGAGCAGTTCTTC

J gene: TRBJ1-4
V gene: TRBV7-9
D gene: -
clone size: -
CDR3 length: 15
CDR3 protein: CASSFLGPTNEKLFF
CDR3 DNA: TGTGCCAGCAGCTTTTTGGGACCAACTAATGAAAAACTGTTTTTT

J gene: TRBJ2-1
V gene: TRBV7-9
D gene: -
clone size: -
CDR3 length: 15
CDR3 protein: CASSPPGGPFNEQFF
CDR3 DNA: TGTGCCAGCAGCCCCCCCGGGGGTCCTTTCAATGAGCAGTTCTTC

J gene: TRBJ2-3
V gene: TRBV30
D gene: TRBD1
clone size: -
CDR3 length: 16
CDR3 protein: CAWSGPGTASTDTQYF
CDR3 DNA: TGTGCCTGGAGTGGGCCCGGGACAGCTAGCACAGATACGCAGTATTTT

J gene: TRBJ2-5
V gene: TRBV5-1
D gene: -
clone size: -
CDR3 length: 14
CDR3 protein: CASSVGHGRETQYF
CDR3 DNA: TGCGCCAGCAGCGTGGGACACGGCAGGGAGACCCAGTACTTC

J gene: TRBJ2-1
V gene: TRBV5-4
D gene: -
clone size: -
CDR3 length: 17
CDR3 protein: CASSPAFGGSSLDEQFF
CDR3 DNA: TGTGCCAGCAGCCCGGCATTCGGTGGGAGCAGTTTAGATGAGCAGTTCTTC

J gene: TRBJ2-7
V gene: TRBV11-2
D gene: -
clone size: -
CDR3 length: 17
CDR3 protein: CASSSPRGRAGSYEQYF
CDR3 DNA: TGTGCCAGCAGCTCCCCTAGGGGCAGGGCAGGCTCCTACGAGCAGTACTTC

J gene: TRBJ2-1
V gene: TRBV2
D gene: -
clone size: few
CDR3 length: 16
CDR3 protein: CASSLSQGRSYNEQFF
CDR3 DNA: TGTGCCAGCAGCCTTTCACAGGGGAGGTCCTACAATGAGCAGTTCTTC

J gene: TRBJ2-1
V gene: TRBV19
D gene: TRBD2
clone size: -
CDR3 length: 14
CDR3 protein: CASSIGGSPIEQFF
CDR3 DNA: TGTGCCAGTAGTATCGGCGGGAGTCCAATTGAGCAGTTCTTC

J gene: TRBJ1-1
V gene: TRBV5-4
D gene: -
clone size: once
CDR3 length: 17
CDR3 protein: CASSLLVATTGSLKAFF
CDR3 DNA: TGTGCCAGCAGCTTATTAGTAGCTACGACAGGTAGTTTGAAGGCTTTCTTT

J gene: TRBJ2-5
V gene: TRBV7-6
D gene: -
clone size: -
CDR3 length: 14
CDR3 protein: CASSTTGRGETQYF
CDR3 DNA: TGTGCCAGCAGCACGACAGGGCGGGGGGAGACCCAGTACTTC

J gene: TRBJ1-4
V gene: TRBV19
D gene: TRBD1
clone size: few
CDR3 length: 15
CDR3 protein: CASRGMGQGREKLFF
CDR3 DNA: TGTGCCAGTAGGGGAATGGGACAGGGCCGGGAAAAACTGTTTTTT

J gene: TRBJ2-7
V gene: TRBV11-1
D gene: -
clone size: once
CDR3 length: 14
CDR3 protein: CASSSPGPPYEQYF
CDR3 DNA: TGTGCCAGCAGCTCCCCGGGGCCACCCTACGAGCAGTACTTC

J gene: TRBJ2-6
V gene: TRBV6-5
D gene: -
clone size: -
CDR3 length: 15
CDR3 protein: CASSQRGLGANVLTF
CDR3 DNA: TGTGCCAGCAGTCAGAGGGGTCTGGGGGCCAACGTCCTGACTTTC

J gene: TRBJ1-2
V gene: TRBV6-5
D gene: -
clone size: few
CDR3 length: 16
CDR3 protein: CASSYIDRLANYGYTF
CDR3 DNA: TGTGCCAGCAGTTACATAGACAGATTAGCTAACTATGGCTACACCTTC

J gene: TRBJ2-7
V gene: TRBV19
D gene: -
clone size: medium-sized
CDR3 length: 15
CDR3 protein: CASSTSSGSIYEQYF
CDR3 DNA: TGTGCCAGTAGTACCTCGTCAGGGAGCATCTACGAGCAGTACTTC

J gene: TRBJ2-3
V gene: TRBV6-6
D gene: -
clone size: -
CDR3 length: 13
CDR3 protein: CASTSPWEYTQYF
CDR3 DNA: TGTGCCAGCACTTCCCCCTGGGAGTATACGCAGTATTTT